This is a list of T cell receptor beta chains from one sample in a study of blood T cell repertoires in COVID-19. Data came from immunoSEQ multiplex PCR; TCRdb stores just in-frame clones and leaves some out. The sample has over 350,000 clones; more than 70% are singletons. Input material: PBMCs or T cells enriched from blood (not recorded which). The receptors here all came from a woman younger than 30 who had recovered from COVID-19. The CDR3 runs from the conserved cysteine through the conserved F or W. Fields, in order: D gene, clone size, V gene, J gene, CDR3 DNA, CDR3 protein. A D gene is named only where the DNA matches it firmly. Only some rows state a clone size, as once, few, many or a class for expanded clones.

NA	few	TRBV19	TRBJ1-2	TGTGCCAGTAGGGAGGGACTGAACTATGGCTACACCTTC	CASREGLNYGYTF
NA	few	TRBV24-1	TRBJ1-2	TGTGCCACCAGTGCGGAGGGTTACTATGGCTACACCTTC	CATSAEGYYGYTF
NA	NA	TRBV27	TRBJ1-2	TGTGCCAGCAGCTTGGACCAGGGATTCGGCTACACCTTC	CASSLDQGFGYTF
NA	NA	TRBV19	TRBJ1-4	TGTGCCAGTAGACCAGCAGGGGCGTTTGAAAAACTGTTTTTT	CASRPAGAFEKLFF
NA	NA	TRBV11-2	TRBJ1-1	TGTGCCAGCAGCTTAGATATGACAGTCAGTATGGCTTTCTTT	CASSLDMTVSMAFF
NA	NA	TRBV4-2	TRBJ1-3	TGTGCCAGCAGCAAAACCGGGTCACTAGGCTCTGGAAACACCATATATTTT	CASSKTGSLGSGNTIYF
NA	NA	TRBV7-8	TRBJ1-6	TGTGCCAGCAGCATTTCTCGGGGAAGCAATTCACCCCTCCACTTT	CASSISRGSNSPLHF
NA	NA	TRBV5-1	TRBJ1-6	TGCGCCAGCAGCTTGGGCGCACCACCCCTCCACTTT	CASSLGAPPLHF
NA	NA	TRBV11-2	TRBJ2-1	TGTGCCAGCAGCTTAGATAGACAGGCCGTTATGGATGAGCAGTTCTTC	CASSLDRQAVMDEQFF
TRBD1	NA	TRBV7-9	TRBJ1-2	TGTGCCAGCGGGTCGGACAGGGGCTTGTTCTATGGCTACACCTTC	CASGSDRGLFYGYTF
NA	NA	TRBV10-1	TRBJ1-6	TGCGCCAAGTGGTCCGGGAGCTCCTATAATTCACCCCTCCACTTT	CAKWSGSSYNSPLHF
TRBD1	NA	TRBV6-5	TRBJ1-5	TGTGCCAGCGGAGGGGACAGGGAAAGGGAGCCCCAGCATTTT	CASGGDREREPQHF
TRBD1	few	TRBV19	TRBJ1-1	TGTGCCACCAACCCCGGGACAGGACTTATGAACACTGAAGCTTTCTTT	CATNPGTGLMNTEAFF
NA	NA	TRBV21-1	TRBJ1-1	TGTGCCAGCAGCAAAGCCTTGGGGGGCACTGAAGCTTTCTTT	CASSKALGGTEAFF
NA	NA	TRBV28	TRBJ2-7	TGTGCCAGCAGTTTCGGGGGGCACCACGACGAGCAGTACTTC	CASSFGGHHDEQYF
TRBD1	NA	TRBV7-8	TRBJ2-1	TGTGCCAGCAGCTCCAGGACAGGCCAAGGGTCCTACAATGAGCAGTTCTTC	CASSSRTGQGSYNEQFF
TRBD2	NA	TRBV5-5	TRBJ2-5	TGTGCCAGCAGCTTGGGACTAGCGTTGCAAGAGACCCAGTACTTC	CASSLGLALQETQYF
NA	NA	TRBV24-1	TRBJ1-5	TGTGCCTCGCGGCCCCAGCATTTT	CASRPQHF
NA	once	TRBV27	TRBJ1-1	TGTGCCACCTCCCGGGATTGGAACACTGAAGCTTTCTTT	CATSRDWNTEAFF
NA	NA	TRBV11-2	TRBJ2-5	TGTGCCAGCAGCTTTTCCGGTGGTGGCCAGTACTTC	CASSFSGGGQYF
TRBD2	once	TRBV9	TRBJ2-3	TGTGCCAGCAGCGTAGCGGGGGGTGGGGCAGATACGCAGTATTTT	CASSVAGGGADTQYF
NA	NA	TRBV4-3	TRBJ1-1	TGCGCCAGCAGCCAAGTGGACTGGAAGACTGAAGCTTTCTTT	CASSQVDWKTEAFF
TRBD1	NA	TRBV19	TRBJ1-5	TGTGCCAGTAGTACTGAGATAGGACAGGATGATCAGCCCCAGCATTTT	CASSTEIGQDDQPQHF
NA	NA	TRBV11-3	TRBJ2-6	TGTGCCAGCAGCCCGGGAAGAGTCCAGTCTGGGGCCAACGTCCTGACTTTC	CASSPGRVQSGANVLTF
NA	few	TRBV7-6	TRBJ2-7	TGTGCCAGCAGCCCCGGGACTCCCTACGAGCAGTACTTC	CASSPGTPYEQYF
TRBD2	NA	TRBV24-1	TRBJ2-2	TGTGCCACCAGTGACAGACTAGCGGCGAACACCGGGGAGCTGTTTTTT	CATSDRLAANTGELFF
TRBD2	NA	TRBV2	TRBJ2-1	TGTGCCAGCAGCGGGGGGAGCTCCTACAATGAGCAGTTCTTC	CASSGGSSYNEQFF
NA	NA	TRBV19	TRBJ1-2	TGTGCCAGTGCTCGTAGCCTATCTGGCTACACCTTC	CASARSLSGYTF
TRBD1	NA	TRBV30	TRBJ1-2	TGTGCCTGGCACAGAGGGGGCGCGGACTATGGCTACACCTTC	CAWHRGGADYGYTF
TRBD1	NA	TRBV11-1	TRBJ2-5	TGTGCCAGCAGCTTACCGGGACAGGGGAGTGTGAAGACCCAGTACTTC	CASSLPGQGSVKTQYF
NA	NA	TRBV24-1	TRBJ2-1	TGTGCCACCAGTGATTTGAAGCAGGACTTCAGCTCCTACAATGAGCAGTTCTTC	CATSDLKQDFSSYNEQFF
TRBD1	NA	TRBV7-2	TRBJ2-6	TGTGCCAGCAGCGGCTCCGGGACAGGGGGCTCTGGGGCCAACGTCCTGACTTTC	CASSGSGTGGSGANVLTF
NA	NA	TRBV5-1	TRBJ1-6	TGCGCCAGCAGCTTGGACAGAAATTATAATTCACCCCTCCACTTT	CASSLDRNYNSPLHF
TRBD2	NA	TRBV9	TRBJ2-7	TGTGCCAGCAGCGTAGAGTGGAACGGGGGGATCTACGAGCAGTACTTC	CASSVEWNGGIYEQYF
NA	NA	TRBV7-6	TRBJ2-1	TGTGCCAGCAGCCACCGGTACCTAAACAATGAGCAGTTCTTC	CASSHRYLNNEQFF
NA	NA	TRBV30	TRBJ1-4	TGTGCCTGGAATCCCAGCCGGGACGGGAGGGGTACTAATGAAAAACTGTTTTTT	CAWNPSRDGRGTNEKLFF
NA	NA	TRBV19	TRBJ1-1	TGTGCCAGTAGTATAGATCGGGGAGTTACTGAAGCTTTCTTT	CASSIDRGVTEAFF
TRBD1	once	TRBV28	TRBJ1-2	TGTGCCAGCAGTTTTACAGGGGGCTATGGCTACACCTTC	CASSFTGGYGYTF
TRBD1	NA	TRBV4-2	TRBJ2-7	TGTGCCAGCAGCCAATTCTCTTGGACAGGCTCCTACGAGCAGTACTTC	CASSQFSWTGSYEQYF
TRBD1	NA	TRBV6-5	TRBJ1-2	TGTGCCAGCAGAGGGACAGGGGGCGTCTATGGCTACACCTTC	CASRGTGGVYGYTF
TRBD1	NA	TRBV29-1	TRBJ2-7	TGCAGCGTTGAAGTCACGGACAGGGACTACGAGCAGTACTTC	CSVEVTDRDYEQYF
NA	few	TRBV9	TRBJ1-1	TGTGCCAGCAACTATCAGGGTGGGAACACTGAAGCTTTCTTT	CASNYQGGNTEAFF
NA	NA	TRBV5-5	TRBJ1-4	TGTGCCAGCAGCTTGGAAGGGGTCGGGGAAAAACTGTTTTTT	CASSLEGVGEKLFF
NA	NA	TRBV13	TRBJ1-3	TGTGCCAGCAGCTCTTATCCGGGAGAGCGTCCAGGAAACACCATATATTTT	CASSSYPGERPGNTIYF
NA	NA	TRBV4-2	TRBJ1-3	TGTGCCAGCAGCCGGATCCAGACAGCTTCTGGAAACACCATATATTTT	CASSRIQTASGNTIYF
NA	NA	TRBV5-4	TRBJ2-6	TGTGCCAGCAGCTTGCAGGTCTCTGGGGCCAACGTCCTGACTTTC	CASSLQVSGANVLTF
TRBD1	NA	TRBV3-1/TRBV3-2	TRBJ1-1	TGTGCCAGCAGCCAAAGGGACAGGAACACTGAAGCTTTCTTT	CASSQRDRNTEAFF
TRBD1	NA	TRBV10-3	TRBJ1-5	TGTGCCATTCAGGACAGGGGGAGCAATCAGCCCCAGCATTTT	CAIQDRGSNQPQHF
TRBD2	NA	TRBV5-1	TRBJ2-3	TGCGCCAGCAGCTTACTAGCGGGGGTATCCACAGATACGCAGTATTTT	CASSLLAGVSTDTQYF
TRBD1	few	TRBV24-1	TRBJ1-2	TGTGCCACCAGTGATTCGATACAGGGGAAGGCCTATGGCTACACCTTC	CATSDSIQGKAYGYTF